This is a list of T cell receptor beta chains from one sample in a study of shared clonotypes between healthy human individuals. Clones were sequenced by immunoSEQ multiplex PCR, and TCRdb holds only the in-frame ones, with some missing. The data hold some 240,000 clones, with 60% to 80% observed a single time. Sequencing was carried out using memory CD4+ T cells sorted from blood. These receptors originate from a man aged 25 to 45 in good health. The CDR3 runs from the conserved cysteine through the conserved F or W. The order of the fields is clone size, V gene, J gene, CDR3 length, D gene, CDR3 DNA, CDR3 protein. D genes are given only for firm matches. Rows give clone size only sometimes, using once, few, many, or a class for an expanded clone.

once,TRBV2,TRBJ2-7,12,-,TGTGCCAGCAGCTCGGGACTCTCCGAGCAGTACTTC,CASSSGLSEQYF
few,TRBV28,TRBJ2-7,14,TRBD2,TGTGCCAGTACGACTAGCGGGAGTAGCTACGAGCAGTACTTC,CASTTSGSSYEQYF
few,TRBV18,TRBJ2-1,14,-,TGTGCCAGCTCTCCTACTTCACTCTCCAATGAGCAGTTCTTC,CASSPTSLSNEQFF
-,TRBV6-5,TRBJ2-1,15,TRBD2,TGTGCCAGCAGCCCGGAGACTAGCGGTAACAATGAGCAGTTCTTC,CASSPETSGNNEQFF
-,TRBV28,TRBJ2-1,16,TRBD2,TGTGCCAGCAGTTCCGTAGGACTAGCGGGAGCTCTTGAGCAGTTCTTC,CASSSVGLAGALEQFF
-,TRBV28,TRBJ2-3,13,TRBD2,TGTGCCAGCAGTTTCTCCGAGCGGGAAACGCAGTATTTT,CASSFSERETQYF
once,TRBV4-3,TRBJ2-1,16,TRBD2,TGCGCCAGCAGCCCCCAACTAGCGGGGGGAACGCATGAGCAGTTCTTC,CASSPQLAGGTHEQFF
-,TRBV11-1,TRBJ2-7,14,-,TGTGCCAGCAGTCGGGACTTACAAACCTACGAGCAGTACTTC,CASSRDLQTYEQYF
-,TRBV9,TRBJ2-3,14,TRBD1,TGTGCCAGCGCGTCACAGGGGGTCACAGATACGCAGTATTTT,CASASQGVTDTQYF
-,TRBV5-4,TRBJ1-2,14,TRBD1,TGTGCCAGCAGCGGAATACAGGGGGCGGACGGCTACACCTTC,CASSGIQGADGYTF
-,TRBV5-1,TRBJ2-1,15,TRBD2,TGCGCCAGCAGCTTGGCCGGCGGGAGGGCAAGCGAGCAGTTCTTC,CASSLAGGRASEQFF
-,TRBV19,TRBJ2-7,14,TRBD1,TGTGCCAGTAGTATAGTCGGGACAGCCTACGAGCAGTACTTC,CASSIVGTAYEQYF
few,TRBV11-2,TRBJ1-2,13,TRBD1,TGTGCCAGCAGCAAGACAGGGGAATATGGCTACACCTTC,CASSKTGEYGYTF
-,TRBV7-2,TRBJ2-2,14,TRBD2,TGTGCCAGCAGGAGCGGGGGACGAACCGGGGAGCTGTTTTTT,CASRSGGRTGELFF
once,TRBV6-1,TRBJ1-2,14,TRBD1,TGTGCCAGCAGTGTATACAGGGGTGAGGGTGGCTACACCTTC,CASSVYRGEGGYTF
-,TRBV4-3,TRBJ2-1,15,-,TGCGCCAGCAGCCAAGATCGTGGAACCCCCCGGGAGCAGTTCTTC,CASSQDRGTPREQFF
-,TRBV28,TRBJ2-7,14,-,TGTGCCAGCACCCCAGGCAGTCGGATCTACGAGCAGTACTTC,CASTPGSRIYEQYF
-,TRBV9,TRBJ2-7,14,-,TGTGCCAGCAGCCTCCAGACAGCCAGAGGGGAGCAGTACTTC,CASSLQTARGEQYF
-,TRBV7-2,TRBJ2-2,15,-,TGTGCCAGCAGCCCTGGAACTTTTAACACCGGGGAGCTGTTTTTT,CASSPGTFNTGELFF
few,TRBV9,TRBJ2-3,13,-,TGTGCCAGCAACACGCGTTTGACAGATACGCAGTATTTT,CASNTRLTDTQYF
-,TRBV2,TRBJ2-7,14,-,TGTGCCAGCAGTGAAGCGCCAGTAAACTACGAGCAGTACTTC,CASSEAPVNYEQYF
few,TRBV27,TRBJ2-3,17,TRBD2,TGTGCCAGCAGTTTATCGGGAGGTAGCGGGAGGACAGATACGCAGTATTTT,CASSLSGGSGRTDTQYF
-,TRBV4-1,TRBJ2-1,15,TRBD2,TGCGCCAGCAGCCAAGATTTGTCTAGCGGTACGGAGCAGTTCTTC,CASSQDLSSGTEQFF
-,TRBV19,TRBJ1-2,14,TRBD1,TGTGCCAGTAGTACAATCGGGACAGCCCATGGCTACACCTTC,CASSTIGTAHGYTF
once,TRBV5-1,TRBJ1-1,17,-,TGCGCCAGCAGCCGTGGGGAGACTAAAAGAAGGTGGGCTGAAGCTTTCTTT,CASSRGETKRRWAEAFF
-,TRBV5-4,TRBJ2-7,13,-,TGTGCCAGCAGCTTAGACAGCTTTTACGAGCAGTACTTC,CASSLDSFYEQYF
-,TRBV7-8,TRBJ2-1,13,TRBD2,TGTGCCAGCAGCTTAGCCGCGGGGGGAAGATGGTTCTTC,CASSLAAGGRWFF
-,TRBV5-1,TRBJ2-5,14,-,TGCGCCAGCAGCTTGGACACCTTCCTTGGGGCCCAGTACTTC,CASSLDTFLGAQYF
-,TRBV5-1,TRBJ2-5,14,-,TGCGCCAGCAGCCCCCACGGGGGTCAAGAGACCCAGTACTTC,CASSPHGGQETQYF
-,TRBV29-1,TRBJ2-1,16,-,TGCAGCGTTGTGGGGGAAAGGGACCGCATAAGGGATGAGCAGTTCTTC,CSVVGERDRIRDEQFF
-,TRBV19,TRBJ2-3,15,-,TGTGCCAGTAGTATCTCTGCAGTTAGCACAGATACGCAGTATTTT,CASSISAVSTDTQYF
many,TRBV2,TRBJ2-7,15,-,TGTGCCAGCAGTGAAGCTCCAGGGTCCTCCTACGAGCAGTACTTC,CASSEAPGSSYEQYF
-,TRBV19,TRBJ2-2,18,-,TGTGCCAGTCACTTCCCGGGGGGCCTGGCCCCGAACACCGGGGAGCTGTTTTTT,CASHFPGGLAPNTGELFF
-,TRBV5-1,TRBJ2-2,15,-,TGCGCCAGCAGCTTGATCGGGCAAAACACCGGGGAGCTGTTTTTT,CASSLIGQNTGELFF
-,TRBV27,TRBJ1-1,14,-,TGTGCCAGCAGTCTAACTACAGGTCGCACTGAAGCTTTCTTT,CASSLTTGRTEAFF